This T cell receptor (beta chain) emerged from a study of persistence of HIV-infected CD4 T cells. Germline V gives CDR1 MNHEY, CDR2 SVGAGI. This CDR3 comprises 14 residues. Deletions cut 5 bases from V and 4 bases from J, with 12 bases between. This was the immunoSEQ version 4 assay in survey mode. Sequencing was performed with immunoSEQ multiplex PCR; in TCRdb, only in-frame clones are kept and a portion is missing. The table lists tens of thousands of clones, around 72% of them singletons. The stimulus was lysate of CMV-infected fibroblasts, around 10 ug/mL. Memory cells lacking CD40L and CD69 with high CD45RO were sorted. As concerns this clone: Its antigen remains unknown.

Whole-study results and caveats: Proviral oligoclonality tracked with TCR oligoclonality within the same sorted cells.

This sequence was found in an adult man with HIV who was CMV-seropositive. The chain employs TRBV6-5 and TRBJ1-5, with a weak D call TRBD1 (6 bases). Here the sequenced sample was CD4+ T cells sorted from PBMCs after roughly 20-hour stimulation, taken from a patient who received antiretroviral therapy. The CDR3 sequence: CASSTGRGNQPQHF. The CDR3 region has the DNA TGTGCCAGCAGTACAGGGAGAGGGAATCAGCCCCAGCATTTT.